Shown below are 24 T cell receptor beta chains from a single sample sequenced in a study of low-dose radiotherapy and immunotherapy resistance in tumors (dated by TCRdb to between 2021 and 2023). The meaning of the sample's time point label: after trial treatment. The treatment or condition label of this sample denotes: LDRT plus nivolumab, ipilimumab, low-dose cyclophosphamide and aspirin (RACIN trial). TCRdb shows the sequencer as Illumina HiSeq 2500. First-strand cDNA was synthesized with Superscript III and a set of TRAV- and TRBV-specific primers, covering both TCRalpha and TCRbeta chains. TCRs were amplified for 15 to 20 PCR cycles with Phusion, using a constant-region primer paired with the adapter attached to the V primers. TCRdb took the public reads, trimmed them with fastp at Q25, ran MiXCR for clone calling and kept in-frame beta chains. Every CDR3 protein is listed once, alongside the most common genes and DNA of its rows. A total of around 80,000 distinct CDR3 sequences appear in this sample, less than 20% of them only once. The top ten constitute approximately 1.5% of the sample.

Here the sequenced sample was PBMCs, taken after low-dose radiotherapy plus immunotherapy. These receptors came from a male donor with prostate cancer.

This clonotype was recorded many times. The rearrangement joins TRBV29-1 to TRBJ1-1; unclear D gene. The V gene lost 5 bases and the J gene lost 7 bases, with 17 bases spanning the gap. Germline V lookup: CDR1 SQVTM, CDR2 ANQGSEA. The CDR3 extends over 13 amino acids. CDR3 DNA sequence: TGCAGCGTTAATTATGGGGAACAGCGTGAAGCTTTCTTT. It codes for CSVNYGEQREAFF.

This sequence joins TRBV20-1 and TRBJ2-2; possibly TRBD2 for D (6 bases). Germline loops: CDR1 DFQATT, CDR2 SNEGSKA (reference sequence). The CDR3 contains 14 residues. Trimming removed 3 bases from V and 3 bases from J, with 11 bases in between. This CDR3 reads CSARGRGDTGELFF. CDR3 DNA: TGCAGTGCTAGGGGGCGCGGGGACACCGGGGAGCTGTTTTTT.

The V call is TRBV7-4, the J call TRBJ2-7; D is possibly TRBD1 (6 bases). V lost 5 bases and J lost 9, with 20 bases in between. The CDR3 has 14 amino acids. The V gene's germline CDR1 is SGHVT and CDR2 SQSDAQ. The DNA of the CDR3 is TGTGCCAGCAGCCCACCGGGACACAGCCTGGGGCAGTACTTC. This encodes CASSPPGHSLGQYF.

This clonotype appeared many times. The CDR3 spells CASSQDLAGSVVRELFF. CDR3 bases: TGCGCCAGCAGCCAAGATTTAGCGGGATCCGTGGTTAGGGAGCTGTTTTTT. V and J are TRBV4-3 and TRBJ2-2, with 8 bases identical to TRBD2. Germline loops: CDR1 LGHNA, CDR2 YSLEER. With 0 bases clipped from V and 9 bases from J, the junction kept 12 bases outside the gene matches. This CDR3 is 17 amino acids long.

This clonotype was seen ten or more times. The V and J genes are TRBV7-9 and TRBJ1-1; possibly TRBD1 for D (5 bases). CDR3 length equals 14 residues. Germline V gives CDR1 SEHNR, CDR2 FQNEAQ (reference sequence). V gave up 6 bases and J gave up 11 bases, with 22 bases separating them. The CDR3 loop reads CASSTGTGPSRAFF. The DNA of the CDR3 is TGTGCCAGCAGTACCGGGACCGGTCCTTCTAGGGCTTTCTTT.

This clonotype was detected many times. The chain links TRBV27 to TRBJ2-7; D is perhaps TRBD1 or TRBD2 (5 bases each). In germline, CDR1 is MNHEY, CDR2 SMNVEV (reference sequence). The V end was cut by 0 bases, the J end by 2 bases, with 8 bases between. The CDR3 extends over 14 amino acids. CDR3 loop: CASSLSRGPYEQYF. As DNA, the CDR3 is TGTGCCAGCAGTTTATCACGGGGACCCTACGAGCAGTACTTC.

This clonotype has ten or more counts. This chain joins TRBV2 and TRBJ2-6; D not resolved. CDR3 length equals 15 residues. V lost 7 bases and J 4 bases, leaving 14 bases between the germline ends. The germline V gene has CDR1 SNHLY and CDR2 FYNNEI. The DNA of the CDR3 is TGTGCCAGCACTATTCAGAACTCGGGGGCCAACGTCCTGACTTTC. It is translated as CASTIQNSGANVLTF.

CDR3 nucleotides: TGTGCCAGCAGACCCAGTCTGGTCGTCCAGTGGGTAGACAATGAGCAGTTCTTC. This translates into CASRPSLVVQWVDNEQFF. The chain has TRBV2 and TRBJ2-1; D remains ambiguous. The CDR3 runs 18 residues. V lost 6 bases to trimming and J lost 5 bases, with 26 bases between them. Germline CDR1 SNHLY, CDR2 FYNNEI.

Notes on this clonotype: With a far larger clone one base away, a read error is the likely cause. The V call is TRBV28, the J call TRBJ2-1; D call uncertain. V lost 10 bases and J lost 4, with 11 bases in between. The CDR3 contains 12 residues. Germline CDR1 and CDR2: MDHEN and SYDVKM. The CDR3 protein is CANAGRYNEQFF. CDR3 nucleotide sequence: TGTGCCAACGCAGGTCGGTACAATGAGCAGTTCTTC.

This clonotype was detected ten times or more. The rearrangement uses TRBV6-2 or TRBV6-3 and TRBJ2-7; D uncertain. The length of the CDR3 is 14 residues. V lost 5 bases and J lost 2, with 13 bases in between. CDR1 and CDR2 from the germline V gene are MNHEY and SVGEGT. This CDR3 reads CASSPPGSAYEQYF. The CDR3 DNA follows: TGTGCCAGCAGTCCCCCCGGATCAGCCTACGAGCAGTACTTC.

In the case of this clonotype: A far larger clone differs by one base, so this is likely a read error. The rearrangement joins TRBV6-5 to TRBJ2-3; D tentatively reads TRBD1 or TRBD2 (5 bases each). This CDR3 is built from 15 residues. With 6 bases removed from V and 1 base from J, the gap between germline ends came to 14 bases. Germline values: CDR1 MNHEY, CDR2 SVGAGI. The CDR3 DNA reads TGTGCCAGCAGGTTTCGTGGGGGTGGCACAGATACGCAGTATTTT. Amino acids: CASRFRGGGTDTQYF.

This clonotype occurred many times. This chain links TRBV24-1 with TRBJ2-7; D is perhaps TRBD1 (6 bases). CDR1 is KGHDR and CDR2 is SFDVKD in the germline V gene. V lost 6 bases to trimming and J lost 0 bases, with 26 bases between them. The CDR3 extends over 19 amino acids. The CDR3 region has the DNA TGTGCCACCAGTTCGGGAACAGGGTCGACTTCTCTGGGCTCCTACGAGCAGTACTTC. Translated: CATSSGTGSTSLGSYEQYF.

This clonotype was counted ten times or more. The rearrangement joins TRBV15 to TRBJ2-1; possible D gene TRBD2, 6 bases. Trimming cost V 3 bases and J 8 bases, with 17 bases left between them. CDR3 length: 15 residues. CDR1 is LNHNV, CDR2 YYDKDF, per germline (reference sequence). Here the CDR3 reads CATSREDRDSHEQFF. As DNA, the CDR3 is TGTGCCACCAGCAGGGAGGACCGGGACTCACATGAGCAGTTCTTC.

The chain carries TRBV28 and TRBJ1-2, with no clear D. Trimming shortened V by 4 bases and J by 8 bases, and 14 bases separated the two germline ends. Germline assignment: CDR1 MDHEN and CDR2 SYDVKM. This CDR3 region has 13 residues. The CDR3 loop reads CASSYVLAGGYTF. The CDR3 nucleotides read TGTGCCAGCAGTTATGTCCTGGCAGGAGGCTACACCTTC.

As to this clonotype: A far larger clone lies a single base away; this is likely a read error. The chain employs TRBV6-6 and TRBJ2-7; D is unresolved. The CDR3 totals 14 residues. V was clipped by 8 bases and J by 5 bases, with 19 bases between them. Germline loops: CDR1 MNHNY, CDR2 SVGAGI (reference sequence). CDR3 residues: CASCPSPTRNEQYF. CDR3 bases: TGTGCCAGCTGCCCATCTCCGACTCGGAACGAGCAGTACTTC.

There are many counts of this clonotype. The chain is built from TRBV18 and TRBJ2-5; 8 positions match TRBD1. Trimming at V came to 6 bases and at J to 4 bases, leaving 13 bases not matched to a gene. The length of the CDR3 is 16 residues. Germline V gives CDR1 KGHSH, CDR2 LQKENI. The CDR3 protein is CASSSFGQGAVETQYF. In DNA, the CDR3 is TGTGCCAGCTCGTCGTTCGGGCAGGGGGCCGTAGAGACCCAGTACTTC.

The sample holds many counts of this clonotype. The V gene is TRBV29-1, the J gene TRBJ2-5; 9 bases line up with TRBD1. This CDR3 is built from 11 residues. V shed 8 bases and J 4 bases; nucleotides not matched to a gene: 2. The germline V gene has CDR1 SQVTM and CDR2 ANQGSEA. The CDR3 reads CSSGQGETQYF. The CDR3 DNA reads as TGCAGCTCGGGACAGGGAGAGACCCAGTACTTC.

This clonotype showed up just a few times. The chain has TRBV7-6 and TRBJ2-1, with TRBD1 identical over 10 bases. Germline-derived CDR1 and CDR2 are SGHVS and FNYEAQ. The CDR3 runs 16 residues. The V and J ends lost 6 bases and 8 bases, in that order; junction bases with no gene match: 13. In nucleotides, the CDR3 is TGTGCCAGCAGACCAGGATTCGGGACAGGGGTCTATGAGCAGTTCTTC. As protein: CASRPGFGTGVYEQFF.

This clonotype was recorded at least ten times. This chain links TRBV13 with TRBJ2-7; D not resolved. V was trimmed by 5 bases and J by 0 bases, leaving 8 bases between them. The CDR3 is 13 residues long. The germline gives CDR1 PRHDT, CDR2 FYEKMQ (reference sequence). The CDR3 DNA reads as TGTGCCAGCAGCCCATCAGGCTCCTACGAGCAGTACTTC. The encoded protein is CASSPSGSYEQYF.

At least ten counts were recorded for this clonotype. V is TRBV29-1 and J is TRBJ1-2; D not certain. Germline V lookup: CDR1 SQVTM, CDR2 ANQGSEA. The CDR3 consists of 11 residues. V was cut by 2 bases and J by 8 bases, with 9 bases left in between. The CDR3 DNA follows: TGCAGCGTTGAAAGGGCCGGGGGCTACACCTTC. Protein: CSVERAGGYTF.

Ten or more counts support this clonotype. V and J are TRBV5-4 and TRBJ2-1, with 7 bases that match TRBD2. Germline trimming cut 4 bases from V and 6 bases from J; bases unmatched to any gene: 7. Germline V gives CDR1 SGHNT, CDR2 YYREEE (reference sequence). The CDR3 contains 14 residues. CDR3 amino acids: CASSGGGAVNEQFF. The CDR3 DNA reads TGTGCCAGCAGCGGCGGGGGAGCGGTCAATGAGCAGTTCTTC.

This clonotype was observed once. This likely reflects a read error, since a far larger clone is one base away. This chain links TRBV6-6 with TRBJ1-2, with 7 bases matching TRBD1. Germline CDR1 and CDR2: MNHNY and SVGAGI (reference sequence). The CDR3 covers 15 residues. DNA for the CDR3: TGTGCCATCAGTTCGTACAGGGGAGCTAACTATGGCTACACCTTC. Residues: CAISSYRGANYGYTF.

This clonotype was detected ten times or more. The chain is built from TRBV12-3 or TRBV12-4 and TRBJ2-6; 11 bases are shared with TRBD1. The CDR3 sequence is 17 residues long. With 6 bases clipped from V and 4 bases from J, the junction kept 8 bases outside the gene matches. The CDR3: CASRTGQGVLGANVLTF. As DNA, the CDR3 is TGTGCCAGCAGAACGGGACAGGGGGTTTTAGGGGCCAACGTCCTGACTTTC.

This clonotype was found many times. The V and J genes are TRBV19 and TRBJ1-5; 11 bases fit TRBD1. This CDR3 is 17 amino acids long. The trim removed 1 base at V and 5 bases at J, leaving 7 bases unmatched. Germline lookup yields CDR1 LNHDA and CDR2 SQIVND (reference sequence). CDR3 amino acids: CASSIVTGTGGYQPQHF. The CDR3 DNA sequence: TGTGCCAGTAGTATAGTGACCGGGACAGGGGGTTATCAGCCCCAGCATTTT. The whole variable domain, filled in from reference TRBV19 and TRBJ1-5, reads DGGITQSPKYLFRKEGQNVTLSCEQNLNHDAMYWYRQDPGQGLRLIYYSQIVNDFQKGDIAEGYSVSREKKESFPLTVTSAQKNPTAFYLCASSIVTGTGGYQPQHFGDGTRLSIL.